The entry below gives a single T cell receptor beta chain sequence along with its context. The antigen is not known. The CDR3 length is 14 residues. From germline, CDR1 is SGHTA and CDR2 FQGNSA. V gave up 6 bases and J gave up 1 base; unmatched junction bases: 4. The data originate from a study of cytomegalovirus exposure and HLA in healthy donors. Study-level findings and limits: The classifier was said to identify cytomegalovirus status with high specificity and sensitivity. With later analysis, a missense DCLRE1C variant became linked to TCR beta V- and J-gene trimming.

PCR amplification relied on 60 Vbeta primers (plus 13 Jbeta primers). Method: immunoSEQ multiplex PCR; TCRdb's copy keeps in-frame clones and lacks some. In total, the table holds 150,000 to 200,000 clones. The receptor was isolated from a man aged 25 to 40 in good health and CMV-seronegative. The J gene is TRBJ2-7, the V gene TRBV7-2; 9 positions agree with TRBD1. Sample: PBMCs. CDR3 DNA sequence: TGTGCCAGCAGTCGACAGGGGGATTCCTACGAGCAGTACTTC. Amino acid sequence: CASSRQGDSYEQYF.